This T cell receptor beta chain came from a study of T cell responses to AZD1222 COVID-19 vaccine. Overall study results and limits: Nearly half of spike-specific TCRs reportedly go after variant regions that carry no mutations. Without day 14 samples, only post-peak T cell repertoires were studied. Only a handful of AZD1222 recipients were seropositive at baseline.

Worth noting for this clone: No antigen is known for it.

Here immunoSEQ multiplex PCR was the method, and the copy in TCRdb shows in-frame clones only, minus some. Of roughly 150,000 clones in the sample, 90% to 95% were seen once. Germline lookup yields CDR1 MDHEN and CDR2 SYDVKM. The CDR3 runs to 11 residues. With 8 bases removed from V and 1 base from J, the gap between germline ends came to 5 bases. The source was peripheral blood, collected 28 days after the second AZD1222 dose. The V gene is TRBV28, the J gene TRBJ2-5; no definite D call. This sequence originates from an adult who received the AZD1222 COVID-19 vaccine. CDR3 bases: TGTGCCAGCGGAGCCCAAGAGACCCAGTACTTC. Protein sequence: CASGAQETQYF.